This TCR beta chain was found in a study of blood T cell repertoires in COVID-19. Across the whole study: In each case, the material was cDNA or gDNA derived from T cells, B-cell-depleted T cells, or PBMCs.

The CDR3 spans 14 residues. V lost 4 bases, J lost 4 bases, and 11 bases lay in between. CDR1 and CDR2 (germline): LNHDA, SQIVND (reference sequence). As processed by the authors: Amplifying reference gene primers gave estimates of nucleated cell counts. TCRdb's copy holds only in-frame clones and misses some; the assay was immunoSEQ multiplex PCR. V, J and clone size are taken as reported in that table, and D and trimming were inferred from the DNA itself. The sample comprises some 180,000 clones, about three quarters of which are singletons, and 2.5% to 3.5% rests with the top ten. The sequence was obtained from an elderly woman with active or convalescent COVID-19. This rearrangement joins TRBV19 to TRBJ1-3; the D is unclear. Sequenced input: peripheral blood. The CDR3 sequence: CASSKEGYGNTIYF. Written as DNA, the CDR3 is TGTGCCAGTAGTAAGGAGGGATACGGAAACACCATATATTTT.